This T cell receptor (beta chain) was retrieved from a study of T and B cells in COVID-19 patients. Looking at the study overall: Blood was sampled from COVID-19 patients who were either actively infected or recovered. Of approximately 20 active-infection patients, 15 to 18 carried comorbidities linked to unfavorable COVID-19 outcome. Regarding the study as a whole: In COVID-19 patients, T cell receptor beta variable and joining gene use was reportedly strongly skewed. Clonality of TRB repertoires was high in active COVID-19; recovery brought above-healthy diversity and richness.

BIOMED2 TRB-A/B primer pools were used in multiplex TRB PCR. TCRdb reprocessed the multiplex PCR reads with MiXCR, giving one entry per CDR3 protein. The sample contains 20,000 to 25,000 distinct CDR3 sequences, over 25% of which appear only once. Germline assignment: CDR1 LNHDA and CDR2 SQIVND (reference sequence). CDR3 size: 14 residues. The junction had 6 bases not matched to a gene; V was cut back by 8 bases and J by 1 base. This clonotype showed up just once. Its specificity is not known. A read error is possible here, since a much larger clone lies one base away. TRB was amplified from around 250-500 ng of blood genomic DNA.

The V gene is TRBV19, the J gene TRBJ2-5, with TRBD2 matching over 8 bases. The sample was blood. The clonotype comes from a human donor who had recovered from COVID-19. The CDR3 DNA reads TGTGCCAGTCCCGGCGGGGGGTCCCAAGAGACCCAGTACTTC. This translates into CASPGGGSQETQYF.